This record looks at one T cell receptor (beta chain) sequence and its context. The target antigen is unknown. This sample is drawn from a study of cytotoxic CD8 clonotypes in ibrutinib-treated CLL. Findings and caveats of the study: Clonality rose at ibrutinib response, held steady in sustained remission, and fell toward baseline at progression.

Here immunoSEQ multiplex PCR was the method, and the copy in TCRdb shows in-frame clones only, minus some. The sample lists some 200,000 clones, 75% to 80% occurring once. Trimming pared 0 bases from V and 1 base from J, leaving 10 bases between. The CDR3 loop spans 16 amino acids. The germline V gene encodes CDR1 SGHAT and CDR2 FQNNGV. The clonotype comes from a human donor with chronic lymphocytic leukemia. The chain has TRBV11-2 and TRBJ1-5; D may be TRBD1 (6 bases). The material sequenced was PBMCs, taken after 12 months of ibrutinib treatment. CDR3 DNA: TGTGCCAGCAGCTTAGAGGGGGCAGGAAGCAATCAGCCCCAGCATTTT. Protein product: CASSLEGAGSNQPQHF.